This TCR beta chain was sequenced for a study of cytomegalovirus exposure and HLA in healthy donors. Study-level points and caveats: Researchers reported in a later analysis that common viral pathogens appeared linked to several top clusters.

Concerning this clone itself: Its antigen is still unknown.

The PCR had 60 Vbeta and 13 Jbeta primers. The table came from immunoSEQ multiplex PCR; TCRdb's copy has only in-frame clones and leaves some out. The table records about 190,000 clones, approximately 80% of them present only once. The sample consisted of PBMCs. The sequence was obtained from a man aged 40-50 years in good health and CMV-seropositive.

The CDR3: CASSVVGRGLDTGELFF. The CDR3 nucleotides read TGTGCCAGCAGCGTAGTAGGGAGGGGTTTGGACACCGGGGAGCTGTTTTTT. The chain combines TRBV9 with TRBJ2-2; 7 bases match TRBD2. CDR1 and CDR2 (germline): SGDLS, YYNGEE. This CDR3 contains 17 residues. V lost 0 bases and J lost 3; bases outside the gene matches: 8.